This TCR beta chain was profiled in a study of cytomegalovirus exposure and HLA in healthy donors. The study's findings and limits: Another analysis was done later, and it associated around 15,000 TCR beta sequences with HLA alleles at 0.05 false discovery rate.

Primers included in the PCR were 60 Vbeta and 13 Jbeta primers. Repertoires were generated with immunoSEQ multiplex PCR, while TCRdb's copy carries only in-frame clones and drops some. The sample shows roughly 150,000 clones, about 75% of them seen only once. Turning to this clone: Its antigen is not known.

This CDR3 contains 16 residues. Germline values: CDR1 SGHTA, CDR2 FQGNSA. Unmatched junction bases numbered 8, after V lost 3 bases and J lost 6 bases. The chain employs TRBV7-2 and TRBJ2-1; the match to TRBD1 covers 10 bases. The sample taken for sequencing was PBMCs. The sequence was obtained from a man younger than 35 in good health and CMV-seropositive. The CDR3 coding sequence is TGTGCCAGCAGCTTCATCTGGACAGGGGGGGGCAATGAGCAGTTCTTC. It codes for CASSFIWTGGGNEQFF.